This T cell receptor (beta chain) was captured in a study of CD8+CD57+ T cells in acquired aplastic anemia. At the level of the study: CD4+ and CD8+ cells, once sorted, gave DNA averaging approximately 3.4 ug. Points from the study as a whole: Almost 30 shared CD8+ CDR3s appeared highly expressed within patients' immunodominant clones. In CD8+ cells, Simpson's diversity showed no significant difference between patients and controls.

Trimming took 0 bases from V and 5 from J, leaving 16 bases between them. Germline V gene lookup returns CDR1 LNHNV and CDR2 YYDKDF (reference sequence). This CDR3 has 16 residues. This clonotype was detected only a few times. Its antigen is unidentified. An expansion of CD8+CD57+ cells by flow cytometry had been shown in patients chosen for sequencing. TCR beta VDJ and CDR3 profiles were obtained from a genomic DNA template. TCRdb redid the calling of the reads with MiXCR, one entry per CDR3 protein. This table holds about 190,000 distinct CDR3 sequences, around 45% found once. This chain joins TRBV15 and TRBJ1-1; tentatively, D is TRBD1 (6 bases). The specimen was sorted CD4+, CD8+, or CD8+CD57+ T cells (not recorded which) from PBMCs. This TCR was sampled from a human donor with aplastic anemia. The CDR3: CATSRDRRGGGTEAFF. DNA of the CDR3: TGTGCCACCAGCAGAGATAGGAGGGGGGGAGGAACTGAAGCTTTCTTT.